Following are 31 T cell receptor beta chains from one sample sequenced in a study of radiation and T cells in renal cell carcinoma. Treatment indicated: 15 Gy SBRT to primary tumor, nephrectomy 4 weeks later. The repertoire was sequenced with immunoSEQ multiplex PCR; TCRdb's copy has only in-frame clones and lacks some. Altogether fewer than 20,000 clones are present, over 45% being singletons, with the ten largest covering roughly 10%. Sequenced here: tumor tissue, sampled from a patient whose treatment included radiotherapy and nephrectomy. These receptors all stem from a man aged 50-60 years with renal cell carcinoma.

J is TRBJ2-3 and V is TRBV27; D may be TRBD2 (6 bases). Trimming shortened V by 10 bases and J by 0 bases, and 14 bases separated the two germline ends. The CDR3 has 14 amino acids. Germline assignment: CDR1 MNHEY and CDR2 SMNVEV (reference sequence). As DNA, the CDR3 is TGTGCCACGAGGTTTCGGGGGAGCACAGATACGCAGTATTTT. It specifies CATRFRGSTDTQYF.

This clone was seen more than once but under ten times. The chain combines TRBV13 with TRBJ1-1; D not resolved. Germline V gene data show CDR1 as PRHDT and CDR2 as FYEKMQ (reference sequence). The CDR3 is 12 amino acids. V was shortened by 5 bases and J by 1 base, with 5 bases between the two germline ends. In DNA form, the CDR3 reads TGTGCCAGCAGCGTGGAGAACACTGAAGCTTTCTTT. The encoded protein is CASSVENTEAFF.

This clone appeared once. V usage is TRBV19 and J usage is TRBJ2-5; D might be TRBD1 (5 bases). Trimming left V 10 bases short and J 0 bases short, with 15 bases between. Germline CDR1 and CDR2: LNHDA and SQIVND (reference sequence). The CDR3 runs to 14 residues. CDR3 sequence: CATRQQAYQETQYF. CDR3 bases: TGTGCCACCAGACAACAGGCCTACCAAGAGACCCAGTACTTC.

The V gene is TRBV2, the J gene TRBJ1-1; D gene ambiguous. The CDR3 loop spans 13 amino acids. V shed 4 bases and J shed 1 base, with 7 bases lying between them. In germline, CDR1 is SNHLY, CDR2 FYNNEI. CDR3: CASSATRNTEAFF. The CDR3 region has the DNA TGTGCCAGCAGTGCGACCAGGAACACTGAAGCTTTCTTT.

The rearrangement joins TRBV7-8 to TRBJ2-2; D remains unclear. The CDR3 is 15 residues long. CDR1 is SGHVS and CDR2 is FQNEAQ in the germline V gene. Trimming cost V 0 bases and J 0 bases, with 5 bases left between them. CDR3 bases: TGTGCCAGCAGCTTAGCCATCTCGAACACCGGGGAGCTGTTTTTT. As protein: CASSLAISNTGELFF. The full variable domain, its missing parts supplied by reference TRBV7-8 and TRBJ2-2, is GAGVSQSPRYKVAKRGQDVALRCDPISGHVSLFWYQQALGQGPEFLTYFQNEAQLDKSGLPSDRFFAERPEGSVSTLKIQRTQQEDSAVYLCASSLAISNTGELFFGEGSRLTVL.

The CDR3 DNA reads as TGCGCCAGCAGCCGAAACACCGGGGAGCTGTTTTTT. Protein sequence: CASSRNTGELFF. The chain employs TRBV4-3 and TRBJ2-2; D gene uncertain. Germline lookup yields CDR1 LGHNA and CDR2 YSLEER. The CDR3 consists of 12 residues. V was cut by 4 bases and J by 2 bases, with 2 bases left in between.

Here the CDR3 DNA reads TGCGCCAGCAGCCAACCCTACAGGGCCCCGAACACTGAAGCTTTCTTT. It codes for CASSQPYRAPNTEAFF. J is TRBJ1-1 and V is TRBV4-1; perhaps TRBD1 as D (6 bases). This CDR3 contains 16 residues. Trimming took off 2 bases at V and 1 base at J, with 14 bases between the two ends. Germline CDR1 and CDR2: MGHRA and YSYEKL.

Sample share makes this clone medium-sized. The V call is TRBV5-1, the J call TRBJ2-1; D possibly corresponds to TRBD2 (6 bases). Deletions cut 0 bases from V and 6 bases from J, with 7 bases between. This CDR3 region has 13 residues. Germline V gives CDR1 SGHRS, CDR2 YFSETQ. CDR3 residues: CASSLAGSNEQFF. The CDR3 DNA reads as TGCGCCAGCAGCTTGGCCGGGAGCAATGAGCAGTTCTTC.

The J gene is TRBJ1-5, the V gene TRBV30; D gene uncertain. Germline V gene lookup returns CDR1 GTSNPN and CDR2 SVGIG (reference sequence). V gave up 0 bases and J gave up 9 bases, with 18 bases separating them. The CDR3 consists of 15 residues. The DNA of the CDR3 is TGTGCCTGGAGTGTTTCACCGGGTCGTGGAGCGCCCCAGCATTTT. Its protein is CAWSVSPGRGAPQHF.

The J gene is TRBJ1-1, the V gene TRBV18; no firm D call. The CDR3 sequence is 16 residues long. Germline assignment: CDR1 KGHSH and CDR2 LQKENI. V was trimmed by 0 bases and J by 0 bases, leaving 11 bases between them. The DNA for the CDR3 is TGTGCCAGCTCACCACCGACGGGGATGATGAACACTGAAGCTTTCTTT. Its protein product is CASSPPTGMMNTEAFF.

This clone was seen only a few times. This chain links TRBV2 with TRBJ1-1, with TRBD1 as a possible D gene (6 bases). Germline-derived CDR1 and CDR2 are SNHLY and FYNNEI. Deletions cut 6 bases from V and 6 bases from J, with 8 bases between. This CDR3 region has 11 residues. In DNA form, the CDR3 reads TGTGCCAGCAGGCAGGGGCCTGAAGCTTTCTTT. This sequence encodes CASRQGPEAFF.

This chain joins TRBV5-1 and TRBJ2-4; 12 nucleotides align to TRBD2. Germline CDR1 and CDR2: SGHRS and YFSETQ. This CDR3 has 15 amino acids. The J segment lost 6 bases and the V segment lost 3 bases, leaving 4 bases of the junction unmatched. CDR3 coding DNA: TGCGCCAGCAGCTCCGGACTAGCGGGAATAAACATTCAGTACTTC. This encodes CASSSGLAGINIQYF.

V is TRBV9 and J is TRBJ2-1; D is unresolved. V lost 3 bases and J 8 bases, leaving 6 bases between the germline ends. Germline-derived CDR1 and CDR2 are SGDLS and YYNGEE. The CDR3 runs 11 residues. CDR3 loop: CASSGTDEQFF. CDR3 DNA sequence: TGTGCCAGCAGCGGGACGGATGAGCAGTTCTTC.

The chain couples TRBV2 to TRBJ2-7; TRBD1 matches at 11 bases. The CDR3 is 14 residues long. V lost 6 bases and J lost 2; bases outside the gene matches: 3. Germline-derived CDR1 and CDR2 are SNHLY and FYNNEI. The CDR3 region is CASRGTGGTYEQYF. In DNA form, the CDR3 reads TGTGCCAGCAGGGGGACAGGGGGAACCTACGAGCAGTACTTC.

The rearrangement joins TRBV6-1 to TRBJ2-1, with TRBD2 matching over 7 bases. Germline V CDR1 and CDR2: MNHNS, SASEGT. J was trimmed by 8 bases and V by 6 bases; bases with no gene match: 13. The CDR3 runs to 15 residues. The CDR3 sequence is CASSWESGNNHEQFF. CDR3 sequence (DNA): TGTGCCAGCAGCTGGGAAAGCGGGAATAACCATGAGCAGTTCTTC.

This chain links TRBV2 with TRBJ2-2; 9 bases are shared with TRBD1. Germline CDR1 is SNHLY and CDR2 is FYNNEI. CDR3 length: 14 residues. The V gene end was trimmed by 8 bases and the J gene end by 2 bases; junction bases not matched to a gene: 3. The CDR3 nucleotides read TGTGCCAGCCGGGGACAGGGTAACACCGGGGAGCTGTTTTTT. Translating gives CASRGQGNTGELFF.

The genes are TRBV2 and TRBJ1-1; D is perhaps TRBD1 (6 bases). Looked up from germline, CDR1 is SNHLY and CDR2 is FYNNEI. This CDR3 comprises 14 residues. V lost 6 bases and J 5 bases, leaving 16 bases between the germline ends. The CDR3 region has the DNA TGTGCCAGCAGCCTACAGGGTCGGAATACTGAAGCTTTCTTT. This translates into CASSLQGRNTEAFF.

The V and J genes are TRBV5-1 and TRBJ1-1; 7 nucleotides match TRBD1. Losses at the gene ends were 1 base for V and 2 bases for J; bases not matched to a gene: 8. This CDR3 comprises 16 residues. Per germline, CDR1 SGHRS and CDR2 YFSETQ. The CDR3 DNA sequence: TGCGCCAGCAGCTTGATCACAGGGGCCTTTAACACTGAAGCTTTCTTT. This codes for CASSLITGAFNTEAFF.

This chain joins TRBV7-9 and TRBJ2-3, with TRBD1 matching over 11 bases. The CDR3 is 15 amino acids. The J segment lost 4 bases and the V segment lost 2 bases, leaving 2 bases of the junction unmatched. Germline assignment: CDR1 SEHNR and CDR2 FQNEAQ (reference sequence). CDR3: CASSLQGQGADTQYF. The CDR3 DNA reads TGTGCCAGCAGCTTACAGGGACAGGGGGCAGATACGCAGTATTTT.

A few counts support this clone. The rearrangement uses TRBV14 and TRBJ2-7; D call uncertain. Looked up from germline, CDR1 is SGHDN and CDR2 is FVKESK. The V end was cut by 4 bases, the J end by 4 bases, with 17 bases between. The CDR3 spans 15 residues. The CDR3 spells CASSLQFKLSYEQYF. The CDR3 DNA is TGTGCCAGCAGCCTACAATTTAAACTCAGTTACGAGCAGTACTTC.

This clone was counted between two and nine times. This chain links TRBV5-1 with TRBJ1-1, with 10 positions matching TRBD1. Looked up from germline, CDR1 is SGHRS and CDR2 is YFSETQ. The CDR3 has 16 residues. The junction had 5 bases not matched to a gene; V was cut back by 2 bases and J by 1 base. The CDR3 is CASSLRTGGRNTEAFF. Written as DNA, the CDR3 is TGCGCCAGCAGCTTACGGACAGGGGGGCGGAACACTGAAGCTTTCTTT.

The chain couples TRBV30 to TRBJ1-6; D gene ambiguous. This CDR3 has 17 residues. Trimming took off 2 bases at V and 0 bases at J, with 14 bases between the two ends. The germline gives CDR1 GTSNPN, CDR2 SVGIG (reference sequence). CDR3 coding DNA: TGTGCCTGGAGTAGCCGGCCGGTGAGCTCCTATAATTCACCCCTCCACTTT. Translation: CAWSSRPVSSYNSPLHF.

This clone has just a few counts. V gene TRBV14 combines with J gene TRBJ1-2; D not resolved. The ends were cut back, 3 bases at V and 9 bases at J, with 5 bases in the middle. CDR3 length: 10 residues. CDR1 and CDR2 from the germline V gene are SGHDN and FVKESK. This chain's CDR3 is CASSHKCYTF. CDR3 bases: TGTGCCAGCAGCCATAAGTGCTACACCTTC. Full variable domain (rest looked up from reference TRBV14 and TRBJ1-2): EAGVTQFPSHSVIEKGQTVTLRCDPISGHDNLYWYRRVMGKEIKFLLHFVKESKQDESGMPNNRFLAERTGGTYSTLKVQPAELEDSGVYFCASSHKCYTFGSGTRLTVV.

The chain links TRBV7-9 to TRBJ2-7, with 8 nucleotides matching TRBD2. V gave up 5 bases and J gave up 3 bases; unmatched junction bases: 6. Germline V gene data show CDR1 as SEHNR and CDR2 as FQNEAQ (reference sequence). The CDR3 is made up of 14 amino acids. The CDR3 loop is CASSLLAGHYEQYF. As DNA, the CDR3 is TGTGCCAGCAGCCTCTTAGCGGGGCACTACGAGCAGTACTTC. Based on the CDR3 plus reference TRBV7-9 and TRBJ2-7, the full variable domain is DTGVSQNPRHKITKRGQNVTFRCDPISEHNRLYWYRQTLGQGPEFLTYFQNEAQLEKSRLLSDRFSAERPKGSFSTLEIQRTEQGDSAMYLCASSLLAGHYEQYFGPGTRLTVT.

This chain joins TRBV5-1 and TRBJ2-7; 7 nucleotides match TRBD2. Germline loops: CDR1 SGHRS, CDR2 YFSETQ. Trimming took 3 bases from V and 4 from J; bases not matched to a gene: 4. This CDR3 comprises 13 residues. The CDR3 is CASSSSSGYEQYF. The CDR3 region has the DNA TGCGCCAGCAGCTCCTCTAGCGGTTACGAGCAGTACTTC.

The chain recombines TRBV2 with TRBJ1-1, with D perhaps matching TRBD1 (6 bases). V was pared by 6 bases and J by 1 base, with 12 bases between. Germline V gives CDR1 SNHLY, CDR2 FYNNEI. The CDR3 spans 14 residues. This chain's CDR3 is CASRGLTGNTEAFF. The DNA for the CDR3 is TGTGCCAGCAGAGGTCTGACAGGGAACACTGAAGCTTTCTTT.

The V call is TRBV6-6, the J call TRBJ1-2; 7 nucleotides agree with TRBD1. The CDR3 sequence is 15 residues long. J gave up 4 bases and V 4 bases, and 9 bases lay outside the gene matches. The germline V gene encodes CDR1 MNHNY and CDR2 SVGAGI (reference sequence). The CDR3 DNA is TGTGCCAGCAGTTCATCCGGGACAGCGACCTATGGCTACACCTTC. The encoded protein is CASSSSGTATYGYTF.

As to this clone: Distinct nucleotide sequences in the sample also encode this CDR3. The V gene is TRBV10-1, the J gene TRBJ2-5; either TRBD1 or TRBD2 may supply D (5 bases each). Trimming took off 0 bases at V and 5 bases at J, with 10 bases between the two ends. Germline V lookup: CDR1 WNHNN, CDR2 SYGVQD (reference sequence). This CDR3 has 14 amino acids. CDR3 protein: CASSESGGGETQYF. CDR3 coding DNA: TGCGCCAGCAGTGAGTCTGGGGGTGGCGAGACCCAGTACTTC.

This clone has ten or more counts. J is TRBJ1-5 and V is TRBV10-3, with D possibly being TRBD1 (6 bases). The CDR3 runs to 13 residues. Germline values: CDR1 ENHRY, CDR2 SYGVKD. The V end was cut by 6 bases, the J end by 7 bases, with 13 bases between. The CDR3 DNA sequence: TGTGCCATCAGAGCCGAGGGGGGACAGCCCCAGCATTTT. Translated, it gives CAIRAEGGQPQHF.

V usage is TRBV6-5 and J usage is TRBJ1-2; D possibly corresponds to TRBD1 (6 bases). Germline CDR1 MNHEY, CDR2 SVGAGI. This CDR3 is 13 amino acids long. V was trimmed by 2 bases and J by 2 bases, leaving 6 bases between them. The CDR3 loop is CASSYDRNYGYTF. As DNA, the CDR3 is TGTGCCAGCAGTTACGACAGGAACTATGGCTACACCTTC.

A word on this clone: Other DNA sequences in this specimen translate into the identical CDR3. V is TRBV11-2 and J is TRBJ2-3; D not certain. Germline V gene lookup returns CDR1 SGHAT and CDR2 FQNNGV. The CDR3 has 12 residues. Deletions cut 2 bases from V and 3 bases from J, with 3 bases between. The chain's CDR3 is CASSLRTDTQYF. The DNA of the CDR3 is TGTGCCAGCAGCTTACGAACAGATACGCAGTATTTT.